This entry lists 25 T cell receptor beta chains sequenced from one sample in a study of CD8 T cells in Susac syndrome. The RNA, about 0.45 to 1 ug, was put through reverse transcription using random hexamers. In TCRdb, the immunoSEQ multiplex PCR reads were re-called with MiXCR into one record per CDR3 protein. The sample lists around 190,000 distinct CDR3 sequences, 85% to 95% occurring once. Sequencing was done on a sample of CD4+ T cells from PBMCs. All receptors come from a human donor in good health.

The CDR3 loop is CASNHRGATEAFF. CDR3 in DNA: TGTGCCAGCAACCATCGGGGGGCCACTGAAGCTTTCTTT. V usage is TRBV6-5 and J usage is TRBJ1-1; D is possibly TRBD1 (6 bases). The CDR3 sequence is 13 residues long. Trimming pared 7 bases from V and 4 bases from J, leaving 13 bases between. Germline CDR1 and CDR2: MNHEY and SVGAGI.

The chain is built from TRBV7-9 and TRBJ2-6, with no clear D. There are 15 residues in the CDR3. Per the germline V gene, CDR1 is SEHNR and CDR2 is FQNEAQ (reference sequence). With 2 bases removed from V and 3 bases from J, the gap between germline ends came to 8 bases. The CDR3 DNA reads TGTGCCAGCAGCTTACGACTGAGTGGGGCCAACGTCCTGACTTTC. It specifies CASSLRLSGANVLTF.

The chain combines TRBV7-2 with TRBJ1-5, with D perhaps matching TRBD1 (6 bases). The CDR3 extends over 14 amino acids. The V gene lost 5 bases and the J gene lost 3 bases, with 11 bases spanning the gap. Germline V gene data show CDR1 as SGHTA and CDR2 as FQGNSA. CDR3: CASSQGGFNQPQHF. For the CDR3, the DNA is TGTGCCAGCAGCCAAGGGGGTTTCAATCAGCCCCAGCATTTT.

The chain employs TRBV6-2 or TRBV6-3 and TRBJ2-6; D gene unclear. This CDR3 is built from 12 residues. The ends were cut back, 8 bases at V and 4 bases at J, with 6 bases in the middle. Germline V gives CDR1 MNHEY, CDR2 SVGEGT. The CDR3 DNA reads TGTGCCAGCCGACGGGGGGCCAACGTCCTGACTTTC. Residues: CASRRGANVLTF.

V is TRBV3-1 and J is TRBJ1-2; possible D gene TRBD1, 6 bases. The germline V gene has CDR1 LGHDT and CDR2 YNNKEL (reference sequence). V shed 4 bases and J shed 2 bases, with 8 bases lying between them. The CDR3 covers 13 residues. The CDR3 DNA reads TGTGCCAGCAGCCGGGACAACAACTATGGCTACACCTTC. It yields the protein CASSRDNNYGYTF.

Worth noting for this clonotype: Compared with germline, one end of the junction differs, possibly owing to a read error. The V and J genes are TRBV14 and TRBJ2-2; D ambiguous. CDR3 length: 12 amino acids. The germline CDR1 and CDR2 sequences are SGHDN and FVKESK. The CDR3, as DNA: TGTGCCAGTAGCCGGGACACCGGGGAGCTGTTTTTT. This codes for CASSRDTGELFF.

The chain combines TRBV14 with TRBJ1-2; D is unclear. Germline CDR1 reads SGHDN; CDR2 reads FVKESK. This CDR3 is 14 amino acids long. The germline V and J ends were trimmed by 0 bases and 4 bases, with 9 bases remaining between them. The CDR3 nucleotides are TGTGCCAGCAGCCAAGATCTGCAGTCCTATGGCTACACCTTC. It codes for CASSQDLQSYGYTF.

V gene TRBV12-3 or TRBV12-4 combines with J gene TRBJ2-1, with TRBD1 as a possible D gene (5 bases). V gave up 10 bases and J gave up 6 bases, with 10 bases separating them. The CDR3 runs to 11 residues. The CDR3 bases are TGTGCCATCCAGGGTCGCAATGAGCAGTTCTTC. Its translation is CAIQGRNEQFF.

This clonotype showed up just a few times. The rearrangement uses TRBV6-1 and TRBJ1-1, with 8 bases aligning to TRBD1. CDR1 is MNHNS and CDR2 is SASEGT in the germline V gene. The J segment lost 4 bases and the V segment lost 7 bases, leaving 5 bases of the junction unmatched. There are 13 residues in the CDR3. CDR3 region: CASTPGQGTEAFF. For the CDR3, the DNA is TGTGCCAGCACCCCCGGACAGGGCACTGAAGCTTTCTTT.

The chain has TRBV27 and TRBJ1-4; no definite D call. Per germline, CDR1 MNHEY and CDR2 SMNVEV (reference sequence). This CDR3 is built from 13 residues. V lost 0 bases, J lost 10 bases, and 9 bases lay in between. In nucleotides, the CDR3 is TGTGCCAGCAGTTTATCCGAGATTACAAAACTGTTTTTT. This codes for CASSLSEITKLFF.

J is TRBJ2-5 and V is TRBV5-1; TRBD1 matches 12 bases. CDR3 length: 16 residues. Germline loops: CDR1 SGHRS, CDR2 YFSETQ. J was trimmed by 7 bases and V by 0 bases; bases with no gene match: 7. The CDR3 is CASSLEGQGALGTQYF. The DNA of the CDR3 is TGCGCCAGCAGCTTGGAGGGACAGGGGGCTTTAGGGACCCAGTACTTC.

The CDR3 loop reads CSARDHPGYTF. The CDR3 nucleotides read TGCAGTGCTAGAGATCACCCTGGCTACACCTTC. The chain joins TRBV20-1 to TRBJ1-2; D not resolved. The V end lost 0 bases, the J end lost 7 bases, and 6 bases lay between the germline ends. Germline V lookup: CDR1 DFQATT, CDR2 SNEGSKA (reference sequence). The CDR3 covers 11 residues.

This rearrangement joins TRBV5-1 to TRBJ2-7, with unresolved D. The germline V gene has CDR1 SGHRS and CDR2 YFSETQ. This CDR3 has 13 residues. The ends were cut back, 1 base at V and 3 bases at J, with 8 bases in the middle. CDR3 in DNA: TGCGCCAGCAGCTTGAGATGGGTCTACGAGCAGTACGTC. Encoded protein: CASSLRWVYEQYV.

This CDR3 reads CASSLDQGRGYTF. As DNA, the CDR3 is TGCGCCAGCAGCTTGGACCAGGGGCGCGGCTACACCTTC. This rearrangement joins TRBV5-1 to TRBJ1-2, with D possibly TRBD1 on 6 matching bases. This CDR3 region has 13 residues. Germline CDR1 and CDR2: SGHRS and YFSETQ. Trimming pared 0 bases from V and 8 bases from J, leaving 11 bases between.

This clonotype appeared once. The V gene is TRBV5-1, the J gene TRBJ2-7, with D perhaps being TRBD1 or TRBD2 (5 bases each). There are 16 residues in the CDR3. Germline CDR1 reads SGHRS; CDR2 reads YFSETQ. V was shortened by 2 bases and J by 2 bases, with 17 bases between the two germline ends. CDR3 in amino acids: CASSFARPGRTYEQYF. DNA for the CDR3: TGCGCCAGCAGCTTCGCCCGCCCGGGACGGACCTACGAGCAGTACTTC.

This clonotype was observed a single time. The gene calls are TRBV5-6 and TRBJ1-6; no firm D call. The CDR3 sequence is 15 residues long. The germline V gene has CDR1 SGHDT and CDR2 YYEEEE. The germline V and J ends were trimmed by 2 bases and 14 bases, with 20 bases remaining between them. CDR3 sequence: CASSFQDRQAPALHF. DNA for the CDR3: TGTGCCAGCAGCTTCCAGGACCGCCAAGCTCCAGCCCTCCACTTT.

The V call is TRBV5-4, the J call TRBJ2-1, with a tentative D call TRBD2 (5 bases). V was pared by 1 base and J by 8 bases, with 10 bases between. Germline V gives CDR1 SGHNT, CDR2 YYREEE (reference sequence). The CDR3 contains 13 residues. The CDR3 is CASSLWLEDEQFF. CDR3 DNA sequence: TGTGCCAGCAGCTTGTGGCTGGAGGATGAGCAGTTCTTC. Supplemented by reference TRBV5-4 and TRBJ2-1, the full variable domain reads ETGVTQSPTHLIKTRGQQVTLRCSSQSGHNTVSWYQQALGQGPQFIFQYYREEENGRGNFPPRFSGLQFPNYSSELNVNALELDDSALYLCASSLWLEDEQFFGPGTRLTVL.

V gene TRBV25-1 combines with J gene TRBJ2-1; weak D call: TRBD2 (6 bases). The CDR3 length is 17 residues. Trimming removed 4 bases at V and 1 base at J, with 17 bases between. Germline-derived CDR1 and CDR2 are MGHDK and SYGVNS. As DNA, the CDR3 is TGTGCCAGCAGTGCCCTAGGTTCGGCGGGGTCCTACAATGAGCAGTTCTTC. Protein product: CASSALGSAGSYNEQFF.

The rearrangement links TRBV3-1 to TRBJ1-1, with D unclear. Per the germline V gene, CDR1 is LGHDT and CDR2 is YNNKEL (reference sequence). The germline V and J ends were trimmed by 1 base and 5 bases, with 8 bases remaining between them. This CDR3 is built from 13 residues. CDR3 amino acids: CASSQGLGTEAFF. The CDR3 DNA is TGTGCCAGCAGCCAAGGGCTCGGGACTGAAGCTTTCTTT.

The J gene is TRBJ2-3, the V gene TRBV11-2; 8 nucleotides agree with TRBD1. The CDR3 runs 16 residues. In germline, CDR1 is SGHAT, CDR2 FQNNGV. J lost 5 bases, V lost 3 bases, and 10 bases had no gene match. CDR3 protein: CASSLSFRGPRDTQYF. The CDR3, as DNA: TGTGCCAGCAGCTTGTCATTCAGGGGGCCAAGAGATACGCAGTATTTT.

The V gene is TRBV30, the J gene TRBJ1-1; D not resolved. This CDR3 is 12 amino acids long. The germline gives CDR1 GTSNPN, CDR2 SVGIG (reference sequence). The CDR3 coding sequence is TGTGCTGTATGGGGTATCGACACTGAAGCTTTCTTT. This sequence encodes CAVWGIDTEAFF.

In regard to this clonotype: One end of the junction does not line up with germline, which may come from a read error. V usage is TRBV5-1 and J usage is TRBJ2-1; 7 nucleotides agree with TRBD2. Looked up from germline, CDR1 is SGHRS and CDR2 is YFSETQ. This CDR3 region has 14 residues. The chain's CDR3 is CASSLAGTYNEQFF. CDR3 nucleotide sequence: TGTGCCAGCAGCTTAGCGGGCACATACAATGAGCAGTTCTTC.

This sequence joins TRBV5-1 and TRBJ2-1; D not certain. The germline V gene encodes CDR1 SGHRS and CDR2 YFSETQ. V gave up 4 bases and J gave up 7 bases, with 21 bases separating them. The CDR3 sequence is 16 residues long. The CDR3 protein is CASSLAPSDRLNEQFF. The CDR3, as DNA: TGCGCCAGCAGCCTGGCCCCGAGCGACCGCCTGAATGAGCAGTTCTTC.

The V call is TRBV29-1, the J call TRBJ2-3, with TRBD1 matching 7 bases. There are 14 residues in the CDR3. Germline trimming cut 5 bases from V and 5 bases from J; bases unmatched to any gene: 10. Germline V gene data show CDR1 as SQVTM and CDR2 as ANQGSEA. Here the CDR3 reads CSVNIGTVKDTQYF. In nucleotides, the CDR3 is TGCAGCGTTAATATCGGGACAGTAAAAGATACGCAGTATTTT.

The V and J genes are TRBV9 and TRBJ2-3; 12 positions agree with TRBD2. CDR1 is SGDLS and CDR2 is YYNGEE in the germline V gene. Germline trimming cut 2 bases from V and 7 bases from J; bases unmatched to any gene: 5. The CDR3 has 15 amino acids. The CDR3 region has the DNA TGTGCCAGCAGCGTGACTAGCGGGGGCGCATATACGCAGTATTTT. It is translated as CASSVTSGGAYTQYF.